This T cell receptor beta chain comes out of a study of identical twins. Unique molecular identifiers were present on the cDNA, and a universal primer site came from template switching. TCRdb redid the calling of the 5' RACE reads with MiXCR, one entry per CDR3 protein. The sample lists hundreds of thousands of distinct CDR3 sequences, roughly an eighth occurring once. At least ten counts were recorded for this clonotype. Antigen: not known. The CDR3 has 15 residues. The germline gives CDR1 SEHNR, CDR2 FQNEAQ (reference sequence). V was pared by 4 bases and J by 5 bases, with 4 bases of the junction left unmatched. Study observations and caveats: Excess low generation probability was seen in twin-shared out-of-frame alpha sequences. The same donors were not followed; conclusions instead depended on cross-sectional statistical analysis.

The data also belong to a second study, concerning yellow fever vaccine responses in identical twins.

The sequence derives from a young woman in good health. The rearrangement links TRBV7-9 to TRBJ2-5, with TRBD2 matching over 13 bases. Material: PBMCs. This CDR3 reads CASSWTSGRRETQYF. CDR3 nucleotides: TGTGCCAGCAGCTGGACTAGCGGGAGAAGGGAGACCCAGTACTTC.